The 23 T cell receptor beta chains presented below share a single source sample, sequenced in a study of blood T cell repertoires in COVID-19. TCRdb's copy holds only in-frame clones and misses some; the assay was immunoSEQ multiplex PCR. Altogether around 180,000 clones are present, around 85% being singletons, with the ten largest covering around 9.5%. The source material was peripheral blood. The receptors stem from an elderly woman with acute or convalescent COVID-19.

This rearrangement joins TRBV3-1 (or the pseudogene TRBV3-2) to TRBJ2-3; TRBD2 aligns across 9 bases. V shed 3 bases, J shed 0 bases, and the junction held 16 bases outside the gene matches. Germline assignment: CDR1 LGHDT and CDR2 YNNKEL (reference sequence). CDR3 length equals 20 residues. The CDR3 region has the DNA TGTGCCAGCAGCCATAACTCACCCTCCACTAGCGGGCTTAGCACAGATACGCAGTATTTT. Its translation is CASSHNSPSTSGLSTDTQYF.

The chain couples TRBV9 to TRBJ1-1, with TRBD1 identical over 7 bases. V lost 4 bases and J lost 2; bases outside the gene matches: 8. The germline V gene encodes CDR1 SGDLS and CDR2 YYNGEE. The CDR3 covers 15 residues. The CDR3 is CASSTATGRNTEAFF. The CDR3 bases are TGTGCCAGCAGCACCGCGACAGGGCGCAACACTGAAGCTTTCTTT.

In this sample, this clone turned up a few times. This rearrangement joins TRBV7-8 to TRBJ2-1; D remains unclear. The V gene lost 5 bases and the J gene lost 0 bases, with 11 bases spanning the gap. Germline lookup yields CDR1 SGHVS and CDR2 FQNEAQ. The CDR3 loop spans 15 amino acids. For the CDR3, the DNA is TGTGCCAGCAGCCGCGGTTCCGTCTCCTACAATGAGCAGTTCTTC. Protein product: CASSRGSVSYNEQFF. The entire variable domain, with the rest obtained from reference TRBV7-8 and TRBJ2-1, is as follows: GAGVSQSPRYKVAKRGQDVALRCDPISGHVSLFWYQQALGQGPEFLTYFQNEAQLDKSGLPSDRFFAERPEGSVSTLKIQRTQQEDSAVYLCASSRGSVSYNEQFFGPGTRLTVL.

This clone was picked up one time. This sequence joins TRBV5-1 and TRBJ1-1; D gene unclear. CDR1 is SGHRS and CDR2 is YFSETQ in the germline V gene. With 0 bases removed from V and 0 bases from J, the gap between germline ends came to 6 bases. The CDR3 is 14 amino acids. DNA of the CDR3: TGCGCCAGCAGCTTGGACCTACTGAACACTGAAGCTTTCTTT. Translation: CASSLDLLNTEAFF.

This clone was observed once. The rearrangement joins TRBV7-9 to TRBJ1-2; 8 bases match TRBD1. The CDR3 runs 17 residues. Germline V gene sequence: CDR1 SEHNR, CDR2 FQNEAQ (reference sequence). Trimming took 11 bases from V and 4 from J; bases not matched to a gene: 21. CDR3: CAGGTGRDRQGSYGYTF. Written as DNA, the CDR3 is TGTGCCGGGGGGACCGGTCGGGATCGACAGGGGAGCTATGGCTACACCTTC. Combining the CDR3 with reference TRBV7-9 and TRBJ1-2 gives the whole variable domain DTGVSQNPRHKITKRGQNVTFRCDPISEHNRLYWYRQTLGQGPEFLTYFQNEAQLEKSRLLSDRFSAERPKGSFSTLEIQRTEQGDSAMYLCAGGTGRDRQGSYGYTFGSGTRLTVV.

On this clone itself: The sample contains more than one DNA sequence encoding this CDR3. The chain has TRBV5-1 and TRBJ2-5; TRBD1 is a possible D gene (6 bases). From germline, CDR1 is SGHRS and CDR2 YFSETQ. There are 13 residues in the CDR3. V was clipped by 2 bases and J by 4 bases, with 9 bases between them. Written as DNA, the CDR3 is TGCGCCAGCAGCTTAGGGGGATCAGAGACCCAGTACTTC. Translated: CASSLGGSETQYF.

V usage is TRBV4-1 and J usage is TRBJ2-6; TRBD2 might be the D (5 bases). V was clipped by 3 bases and J by 2 bases, with 8 bases between them. The CDR3 totals 15 residues. CDR1 and CDR2 (germline): MGHRA, YSYEKL. CDR3 protein: CASSQQEAGANVLTF. CDR3 sequence (DNA): TGCGCCAGCAGCCAGCAGGAGGCTGGGGCCAACGTCCTGACTTTC.

The rearrangement joins TRBV7-6 to TRBJ2-1; a weak D match, TRBD1 (5 bases). Germline V CDR1 and CDR2: SGHVS, FNYEAQ. The CDR3 covers 15 residues. Trimming pared 4 bases from V and 6 bases from J, leaving 16 bases between. CDR3 DNA: TGTGCCAGCAGCTCCCCAGGGAAATCGGGCAATGAGCAGTTCTTC. This gives the protein CASSSPGKSGNEQFF.

This chain connects TRBV11-1 to TRBJ2-5; 11 bases align to TRBD2. CDR3 length: 13 amino acids. Germline V gene data show CDR1 as SGHAT and CDR2 as FQDESV (reference sequence). The trim removed 7 bases at V and 5 bases at J, leaving 3 bases unmatched. The CDR3 DNA follows: TGTGCCAGCACCTCTAGCGGGAGGGAGACCCAGTACTTC. This encodes CASTSSGRETQYF.

This chain connects TRBV19 to TRBJ1-1, with D possibly being TRBD1 (6 bases). Per germline, CDR1 LNHDA and CDR2 SQIVND (reference sequence). The V and J ends lost 6 bases and 4 bases respectively, with 21 bases between them. This CDR3 is built from 16 residues. The CDR3 DNA sequence: TGTGCCAGTAGCATGGGGACACCGGACGGTGGCACTGAAGCTTTCTTT. Translating gives CASSMGTPDGGTEAFF.

The chain links TRBV7-6 to TRBJ2-1; unclear D gene. Trimming removed 0 bases at V and 2 bases at J, with 8 bases between. Germline loops: CDR1 SGHVS, CDR2 FNYEAQ. There are 15 residues in the CDR3. The CDR3 protein is CASSLALPPYNEQFF. CDR3 coding DNA: TGTGCCAGCAGCTTAGCACTACCCCCCTACAATGAGCAGTTCTTC.

This rearrangement joins TRBV7-7 to TRBJ2-1; TRBD2 agrees at 11 bases. The V segment lost 4 bases and the J segment 4 bases; nucleotides outside the gene matches: 6. This CDR3 region has 16 residues. Germline V gene data show CDR1 as SSHAT and CDR2 as FNYEAQ (reference sequence). CDR3 DNA: TGTGCCAGCAGCTCTCCGGCTAGCGGGAGGTACAATGAGCAGTTCTTC. Its translation: CASSSPASGRYNEQFF. Drawing the rest from reference TRBV7-7 and TRBJ2-1, the complete variable domain is GAGVSQSPRYKVTKRGQDVTLRCDPISSHATLYWYQQALGQGPEFLTYFNYEAQPDKSGLPSDRFSAERPEGSISTLTIQRTEQRDSAMYRCASSSPASGRYNEQFFGPGTRLTVL.

The rearrangement uses TRBV6-2 or TRBV6-3 and TRBJ2-3, with D possibly matching TRBD2 (5 bases). CDR1 is MNHEY and CDR2 is SVGEGT in the germline V gene. Trimming shortened V by 4 bases and J by 3 bases, and 11 bases separated the two germline ends. The CDR3 has 14 residues. CDR3 in DNA: TGTGCCAGCAGTTTAGCGACGGGAACAGATACGCAGTATTTT. Translating gives CASSLATGTDTQYF.

The genes are TRBV27 and TRBJ2-1, with 9 bases aligning to TRBD2. Germline loops: CDR1 MNHEY, CDR2 SMNVEV (reference sequence). The CDR3 is 16 residues long. The junction had 6 bases not matched to a gene; V was cut back by 2 bases and J by 4 bases. CDR3 nucleotides: TGTGCCAGCAGTTTAGAGGGCGGGAGGGTATACAATGAGCAGTTCTTC. Amino acids: CASSLEGGRVYNEQFF.

V and J are TRBV6-5 and TRBJ2-7; 10 nucleotides match TRBD1. Per germline, CDR1 MNHEY and CDR2 SVGAGI. Trimming took 0 bases from V and 0 from J; bases not matched to a gene: 2. The CDR3 runs to 16 residues. This chain's CDR3 is CASSYSGTGASYEQYF. The DNA of the CDR3 is TGTGCCAGCAGTTACTCCGGGACAGGGGCCTCCTACGAGCAGTACTTC.

The chain joins TRBV7-9 to TRBJ2-2, with 8 bases fitting TRBD1. This CDR3 has 18 residues. Germline V lookup: CDR1 SEHNR, CDR2 FQNEAQ (reference sequence). V shed 4 bases, J shed 5 bases, and the junction held 15 bases outside the gene matches. This CDR3 reads CASSSRASDRAWTGELFF. The CDR3 DNA sequence: TGTGCCAGCAGCTCGAGGGCCTCGGACAGGGCTTGGACCGGGGAGCTGTTTTTT.

The rearrangement uses TRBV5-1 and TRBJ1-2; 12 positions agree with TRBD1. V shed 4 bases, J shed 5 bases, and the junction held 6 bases outside the gene matches. This CDR3 spans 15 amino acids. Germline assignment: CDR1 SGHRS and CDR2 YFSETQ. The CDR3 protein is CASSRDRGPGYGYTF. CDR3 nucleotides: TGCGCCAGCAGCAGGGACAGGGGGCCGGGGTATGGCTACACCTTC. Full variable domain (outside the CDR3, taken from reference TRBV5-1 and TRBJ1-2): KAGVTQTPRYLIKTRGQQVTLSCSPISGHRSVSWYQQTPGQGLQFLFEYFSETQRNKGNFPGRFSGRQFSNSRSEMNVSTLELGDSALYLCASSRDRGPGYGYTFGSGTRLTVV.

The chain joins TRBV7-9 to TRBJ2-5, with D perhaps TRBD2 (6 bases). The CDR3 sequence is 14 residues long. V lost 0 bases, J lost 5 bases, and 10 bases lay in between. Looked up from germline, CDR1 is SEHNR and CDR2 is FQNEAQ (reference sequence). DNA for the CDR3: TGTGCCAGCAGCTTAGCACTAGCAGGCGAGACCCAGTACTTC. This codes for CASSLALAGETQYF.

The chain joins TRBV27 to TRBJ1-1; D remains ambiguous. The CDR3 has 11 amino acids. CDR1 and CDR2 (germline): MNHEY, SMNVEV (reference sequence). V gave up 6 bases and J gave up 2 bases, with 4 bases separating them. The CDR3 sequence is CASRSNTEAFF. CDR3 in DNA: TGTGCCAGCAGGAGTAACACTGAAGCTTTCTTT.

This chain links TRBV24-1 with TRBJ1-5; weak D call: TRBD1 (5 bases). The CDR3 contains 15 residues. V was trimmed by 5 bases and J by 7 bases, leaving 17 bases between them. The germline gives CDR1 KGHDR, CDR2 SFDVKD. CDR3: CATSGSGGAGQPQHF. DNA for the CDR3: TGTGCCACCAGTGGAAGTGGCGGCGCAGGGCAGCCCCAGCATTTT.

The chain carries TRBV5-1 and TRBJ2-6, with 10 bases aligning to TRBD1. This CDR3 is built from 17 residues. The V and J ends lost 3 bases and 4 bases, in that order; junction bases with no gene match: 7. From germline, CDR1 is SGHRS and CDR2 YFSETQ. CDR3 region: CASSWDRGRSGANVLTF. The CDR3, as DNA: TGCGCCAGCAGCTGGGACAGGGGTCGGTCCGGGGCCAACGTCCTGACTTTC.

The CDR3 coding sequence is TGTGCCAGCAGTTTAGAGCAAGATACGCAGTATTTT. This encodes CASSLEQDTQYF. J is TRBJ2-3 and V is TRBV12-3 or TRBV12-4; D is undetermined. Trimming took 1 base from V and 5 from J, leaving 4 bases between them. The CDR3 runs to 12 residues.

This chain uses TRBV5-1 with TRBJ2-5; D not resolved. V gave up 4 bases and J gave up 1 base, with 5 bases separating them. This CDR3 contains 12 residues. Germline loops: CDR1 SGHRS, CDR2 YFSETQ. Written as DNA, the CDR3 is TGCGCCAGCAGCCAGATCCAAGAGACCCAGTACTTC. This translates into CASSQIQETQYF.